This is a list of T cell receptor beta chains from one sample in a study of T-cell reconstitution after alpha-beta-depleted transplantation in children. Using its own MiXCR run on the PCR reads, TCRdb lists one record per CDR3 protein. The sample includes a few hundred thousand distinct CDR3 sequences, roughly 30% of them seen just once. The sample consisted of PBMCs, taken before TCRalphabeta/CD19-depleted stem cell transplant. The receptors shown here come from a boy in the first two years of life with Wiskott-Aldrich syndrome, due to receive a stem cell transplant. Both conserved end residues are part of each CDR3. Size is omitted from some rows. Given values are once, few, many or a class for expanded clones.

clone_size,j_call,cdr3_length,v_call,cdr3_aa
few,TRBJ1-2,14,TRBV10-1,CASGFQGRNYGYTF
.,TRBJ2-7,13,TRBV29-1,CSVALVGSYEQYF
.,TRBJ2-1,13,TRBV27,CASSPRLRNEQFF
few,TRBJ1-1,13,TRBV10-3,CAISREMNTEAFF
.,TRBJ1-1,15,TRBV12-3/TRBV12-4,CASSFRDPRGFEAFF
.,TRBJ2-5,11,TRBV20-1,CSARMSETQYF
.,TRBJ1-2,15,TRBV9,CASSGYRGFNYGYTF
once,TRBJ2-7,14,TRBV5-1,CASSLGSSRYEQYF
.,TRBJ2-2,16,TRBV5-1,CASSLFSGVMTGELFF
few,TRBJ2-2,13,TRBV12-3/TRBV12-4,CASSLMGTGELFF
.,TRBJ2-7,13,TRBV20-1,CSASFGGSYEQYF
few,TRBJ1-1,13,TRBV12-3/TRBV12-4,CASSMTGNTEAFF
few,TRBJ2-7,13,TRBV20-1,CSASGRDTYEQYF
.,TRBJ1-4,14,TRBV11-2,CASSLGGWGEKLFF
.,TRBJ2-1,15,TRBV29-1,CSVETTGVSYNEQFF
.,TRBJ2-3,16,TRBV5-1,CASSLADDRLTDTQYF
.,TRBJ2-5,15,TRBV27,CASSLTGGWRETQYF
.,TRBJ1-4,15,TRBV7-9,CASISDATGPSKLFF
.,TRBJ2-7,12,TRBV20-1,CSASPALYEQYF
.,TRBJ2-1,15,TRBV3-1,CASSQIAGGPHEQFF
few,TRBJ1-4,10,TRBV28,CASSQEKLFF
few,TRBJ1-5,14,TRBV28,CAIQMTGPGQPQHF